This T cell receptor beta chain emerged from a study of blood T cell repertoires in COVID-19. Study-level information: Samples came from the United States, Italy and Spain, spanning acute and convalescent COVID-19. Sources were T cells, B-cell-depleted T cells, or PBMCs; the material itself was cDNA or gDNA.

V gave up 10 bases and J gave up 5 bases; unmatched junction bases: 12. The CDR3 runs to 14 residues. The germline V gene encodes CDR1 ENHRY and CDR2 SYGVKD. Original processing methods: Estimation of nucleated cell counts was performed using reference gene primer amplification. Sequencing used immunoSEQ multiplex PCR; TCRdb keeps in-frame clones, though not all of them. Clonal size and the V and J genes are those of that table, whereas D and trimming came from the DNA. Of 60,000 to 70,000 clones listed, 82% are singletons. The genes are TRBV10-3 and TRBJ1-1, with 8 bases matching TRBD1. The sequencing sample was made of peripheral blood. The origin of this receptor is a human donor in a cohort sampled during active COVID-19. The CDR3 sequence: CASRDRTPRTEAFF. CDR3 coding DNA: TGTGCCAGCAGGGACAGGACCCCTCGAACTGAAGCTTTCTTT.